This T cell receptor (beta chain) was captured in a study of blood T cells in healthy people across ages. Individuals who donated were healthy Caucasians from Russia aged roughly 6 to 95. A second about 6 to 12 cycle PCR used barcoded and J-beta primers. TCRdb reanalysed the 5' RACE reads using MiXCR and keeps one entry per CDR3 protein. Among hundreds of thousands of distinct CDR3 sequences listed, approximately 25% were seen once. Per germline, CDR1 KGHSH and CDR2 LQKENI. The CDR3 contains 15 residues. These sequences were also reported in another study, on T cells of mothers and their children. That work states: In this cohort, donors were three healthy Caucasian mothers plus their six children.

The TCR was taken from a boy between 10 and 17 years old in good health. The sample comprised blood. The chain couples TRBV18 to TRBJ2-1; D is ambiguous. The DNA end favors TRBJ2-5, so the J call may be wrong. The CDR3 coding sequence is TGTGCCAGCTCACTTCCGCCGGGTTTAGGGGAGACCCAGTACTTC. It specifies CASSLPPGLGETQYF.